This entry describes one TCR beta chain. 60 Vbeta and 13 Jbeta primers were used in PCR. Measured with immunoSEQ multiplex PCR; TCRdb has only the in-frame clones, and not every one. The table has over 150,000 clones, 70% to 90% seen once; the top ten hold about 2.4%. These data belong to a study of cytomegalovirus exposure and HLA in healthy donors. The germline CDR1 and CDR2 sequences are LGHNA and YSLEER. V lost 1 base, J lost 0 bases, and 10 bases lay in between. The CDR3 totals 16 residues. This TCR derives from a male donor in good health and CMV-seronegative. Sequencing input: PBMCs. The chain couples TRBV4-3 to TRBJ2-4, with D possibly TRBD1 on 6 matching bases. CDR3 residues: CASSQVGGLAKNIQYF. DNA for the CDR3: TGCGCCAGCAGCCAAGTAGGGGGATTAGCCAAAAACATTCAGTACTTC.